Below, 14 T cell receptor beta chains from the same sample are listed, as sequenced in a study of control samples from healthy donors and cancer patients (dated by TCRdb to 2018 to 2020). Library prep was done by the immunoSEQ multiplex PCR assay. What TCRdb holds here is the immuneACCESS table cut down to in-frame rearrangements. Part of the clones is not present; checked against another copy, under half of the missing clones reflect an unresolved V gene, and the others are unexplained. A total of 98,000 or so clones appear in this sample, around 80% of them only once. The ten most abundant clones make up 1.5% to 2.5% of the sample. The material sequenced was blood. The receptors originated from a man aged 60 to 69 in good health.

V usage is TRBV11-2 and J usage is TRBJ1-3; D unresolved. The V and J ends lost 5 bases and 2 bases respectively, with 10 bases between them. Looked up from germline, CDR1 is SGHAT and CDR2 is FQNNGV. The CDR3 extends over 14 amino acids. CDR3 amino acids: CASSPDFTGNTIYF. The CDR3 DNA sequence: TGTGCCAGCAGCCCAGACTTTACTGGAAACACCATATATTTT.

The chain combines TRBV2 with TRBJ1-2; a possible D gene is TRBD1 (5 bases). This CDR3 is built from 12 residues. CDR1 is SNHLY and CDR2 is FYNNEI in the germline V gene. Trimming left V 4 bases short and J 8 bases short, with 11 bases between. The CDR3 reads CASSASGRGYTF. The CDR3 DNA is TGTGCCAGCAGTGCGTCGGGACGCGGCTACACCTTC.

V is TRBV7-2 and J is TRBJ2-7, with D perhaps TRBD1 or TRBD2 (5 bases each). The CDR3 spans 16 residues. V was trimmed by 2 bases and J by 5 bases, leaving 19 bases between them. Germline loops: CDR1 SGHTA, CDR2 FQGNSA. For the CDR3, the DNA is TGTGCCAGCAGCTTATCCACCGGGACCCTATCCCACGAGCAGTACTTC. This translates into CASSLSTGTLSHEQYF.

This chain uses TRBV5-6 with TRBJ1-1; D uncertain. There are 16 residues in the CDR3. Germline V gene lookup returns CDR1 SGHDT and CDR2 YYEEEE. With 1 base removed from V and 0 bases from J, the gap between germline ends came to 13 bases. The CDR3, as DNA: TGTGCCAGCAGCTTGTACCCCCCGGCGTTGAACACTGAAGCTTTCTTT. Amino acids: CASSLYPPALNTEAFF.

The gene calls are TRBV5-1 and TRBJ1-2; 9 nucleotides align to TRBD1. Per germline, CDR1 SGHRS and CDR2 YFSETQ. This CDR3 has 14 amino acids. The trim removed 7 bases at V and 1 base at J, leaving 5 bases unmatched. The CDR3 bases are TGCGCCAGCGGGACAGGGCACCTTAACTATGGCTACACCTTC. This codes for CASGTGHLNYGYTF.

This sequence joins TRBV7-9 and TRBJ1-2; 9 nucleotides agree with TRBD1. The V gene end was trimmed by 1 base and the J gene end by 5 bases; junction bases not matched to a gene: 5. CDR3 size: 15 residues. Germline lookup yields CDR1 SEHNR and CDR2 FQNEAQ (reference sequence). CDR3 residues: CASSLVGTGIYGYTF. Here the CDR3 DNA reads TGTGCCAGCAGCTTAGTAGGGACAGGGATATATGGCTACACCTTC.

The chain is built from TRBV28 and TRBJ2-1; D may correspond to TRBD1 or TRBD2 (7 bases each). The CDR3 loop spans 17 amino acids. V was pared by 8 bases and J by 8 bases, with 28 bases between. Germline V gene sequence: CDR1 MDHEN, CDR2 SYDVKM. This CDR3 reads CASETGLADLPEDEQFF. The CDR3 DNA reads TGTGCCAGCGAGACAGGGCTAGCGGACCTTCCTGAGGATGAGCAGTTCTTC.

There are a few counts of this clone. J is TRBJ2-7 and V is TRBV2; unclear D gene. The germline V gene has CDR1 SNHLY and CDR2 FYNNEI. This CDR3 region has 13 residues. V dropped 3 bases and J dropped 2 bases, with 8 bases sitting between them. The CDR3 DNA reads TGTGCCAGCAGTGACGCAGGTACCTACGAGCAGTACTTC. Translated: CASSDAGTYEQYF.

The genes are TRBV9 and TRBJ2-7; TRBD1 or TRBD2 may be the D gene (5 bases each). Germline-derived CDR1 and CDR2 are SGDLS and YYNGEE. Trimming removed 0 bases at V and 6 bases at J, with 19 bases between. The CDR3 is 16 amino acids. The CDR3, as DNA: TGTGCCAGCAGCGTAGCCATTAAGACTACTCAGGGCGAGCAGTACTTC. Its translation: CASSVAIKTTQGEQYF.

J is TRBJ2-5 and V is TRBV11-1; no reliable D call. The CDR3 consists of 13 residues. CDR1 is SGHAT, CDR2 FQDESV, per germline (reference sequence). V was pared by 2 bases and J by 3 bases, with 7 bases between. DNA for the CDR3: TGTGCCAGCAGCTTACACGGAAAAGAGACCCAGTACTTC. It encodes CASSLHGKETQYF.

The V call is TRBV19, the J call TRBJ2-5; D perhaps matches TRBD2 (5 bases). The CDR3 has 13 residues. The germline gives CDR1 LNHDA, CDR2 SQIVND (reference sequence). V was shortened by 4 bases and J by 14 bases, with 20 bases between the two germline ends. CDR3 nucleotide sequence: TGTGCCAGTAGTAATGGGTTAGCGCACCCAGTATACTTC. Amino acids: CASSNGLAHPVYF.

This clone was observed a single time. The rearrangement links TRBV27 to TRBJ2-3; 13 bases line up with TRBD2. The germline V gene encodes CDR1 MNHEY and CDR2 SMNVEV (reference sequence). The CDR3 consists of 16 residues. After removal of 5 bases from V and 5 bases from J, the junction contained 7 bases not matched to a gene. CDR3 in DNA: TGTGCCAGCAGTGCCTACGGACTAGCGGGGGTAGATACGCAGTATTTT. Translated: CASSAYGLAGVDTQYF.

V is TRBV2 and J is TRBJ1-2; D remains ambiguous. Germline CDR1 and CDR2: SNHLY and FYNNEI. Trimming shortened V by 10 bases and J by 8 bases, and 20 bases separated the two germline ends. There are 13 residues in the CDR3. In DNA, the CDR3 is TGTGCCACCATGCCGGCCACCATGAAGGGCTACACCTTC. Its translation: CATMPATMKGYTF.

As DNA, the CDR3 is TGTGCCAGCAGTTTATTTGGGGGCAGTGGCTACACCTTC. Encoded protein: CASSLFGGSGYTF. The chain combines TRBV28 with TRBJ1-2; D is possibly TRBD1 (6 bases). V was trimmed by 1 base and J by 7 bases, leaving 10 bases between them. The CDR3 is 13 residues long. Germline V CDR1 and CDR2: MDHEN, SYDVKM.